Listed here is a single T cell receptor (beta chain). These data belong to a study of blood T cell repertoires in COVID-19. As for the study in general: Acute and convalescent COVID-19 specimens originated in the United States, Italy and Spain. Sample material is recorded as cDNA or gDNA derived from T cells, B-cell-depleted T cells, or PBMCs.

In the authors' workflow: Nucleated cell counts were estimated from reference gene primer amplification. Assay: immunoSEQ multiplex PCR; the TCRdb copy retains only in-frame clones and omits some. V and J calls and clone size follow that table, whereas D and trimming were derived from the DNA. The sample holds around 100,000 clones, approximately 93% seen once. The CDR3 has 15 amino acids. Looked up from germline, CDR1 is MNHEY and CDR2 is SVGEGT. Between the trimmed V and J ends, which lost 2 bases and 6 bases, there was a span of 16 bases. V and J are TRBV6-2 or TRBV6-3 and TRBJ1-2, with unresolved D. The TCR originated in a man in his fifties or sixties with active COVID-19. Sequences were obtained from peripheral blood. The CDR3 nucleotides are TGTGCCAGCAGTTACGGCTCTAGGAGCGTGGATGGCTACACCTTC. Encoded protein: CASSYGSRSVDGYTF.